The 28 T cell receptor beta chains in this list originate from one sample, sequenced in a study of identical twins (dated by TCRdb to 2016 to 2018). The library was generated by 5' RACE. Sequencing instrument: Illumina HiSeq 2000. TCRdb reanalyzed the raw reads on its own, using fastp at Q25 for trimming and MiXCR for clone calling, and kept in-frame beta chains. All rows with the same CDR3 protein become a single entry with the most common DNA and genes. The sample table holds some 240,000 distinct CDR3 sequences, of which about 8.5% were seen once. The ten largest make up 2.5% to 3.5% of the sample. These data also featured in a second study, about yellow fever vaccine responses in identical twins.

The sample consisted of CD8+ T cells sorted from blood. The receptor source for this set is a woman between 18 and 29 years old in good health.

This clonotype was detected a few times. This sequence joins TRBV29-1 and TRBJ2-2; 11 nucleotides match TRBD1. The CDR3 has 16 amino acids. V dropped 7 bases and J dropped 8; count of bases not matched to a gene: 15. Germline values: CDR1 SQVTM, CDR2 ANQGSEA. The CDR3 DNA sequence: TGCAGCGCCCTACCCGGACAGGGGGCTGTATTTGGGGAGCTGTTTTTT. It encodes CSALPGQGAVFGELFF.

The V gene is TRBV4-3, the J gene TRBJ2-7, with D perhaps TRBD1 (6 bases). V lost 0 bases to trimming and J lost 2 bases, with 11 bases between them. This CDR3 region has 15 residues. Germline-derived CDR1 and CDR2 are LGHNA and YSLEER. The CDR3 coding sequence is TGCGCCAGCAGCCAAGAGTCCAGGGGCCCCTACGAGCAGTACTTC. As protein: CASSQESRGPYEQYF.

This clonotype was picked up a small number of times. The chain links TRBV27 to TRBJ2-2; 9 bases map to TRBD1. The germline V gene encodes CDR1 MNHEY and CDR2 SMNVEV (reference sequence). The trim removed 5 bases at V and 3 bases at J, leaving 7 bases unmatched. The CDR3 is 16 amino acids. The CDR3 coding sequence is TGTGCCAGCAGTACCTGGACAGGGGTTGACACCGGGGAGCTGTTTTTT. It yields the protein CASSTWTGVDTGELFF.

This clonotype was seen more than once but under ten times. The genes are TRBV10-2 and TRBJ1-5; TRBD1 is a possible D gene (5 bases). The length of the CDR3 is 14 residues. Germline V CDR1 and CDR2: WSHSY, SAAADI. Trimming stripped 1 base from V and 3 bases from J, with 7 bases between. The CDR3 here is CASSEFGTNQPQHF. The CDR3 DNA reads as TGCGCCAGCAGTGAGTTTGGGACCAATCAGCCCCAGCATTTT.

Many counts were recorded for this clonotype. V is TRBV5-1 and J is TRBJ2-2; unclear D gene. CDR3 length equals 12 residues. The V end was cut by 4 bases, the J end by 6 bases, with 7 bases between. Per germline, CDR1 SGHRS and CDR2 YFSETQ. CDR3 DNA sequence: TGCGCCAGCAGCCCCGCCCCCGGGGAGCTGTTTTTT. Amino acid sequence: CASSPAPGELFF.

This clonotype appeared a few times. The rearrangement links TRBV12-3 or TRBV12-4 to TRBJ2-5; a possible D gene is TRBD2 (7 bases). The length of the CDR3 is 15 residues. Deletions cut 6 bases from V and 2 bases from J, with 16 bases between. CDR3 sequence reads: CASRLHGGRQETQYF. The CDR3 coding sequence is TGTGCCAGCAGGTTACACGGGGGGCGGCAAGAGACCCAGTACTTC.

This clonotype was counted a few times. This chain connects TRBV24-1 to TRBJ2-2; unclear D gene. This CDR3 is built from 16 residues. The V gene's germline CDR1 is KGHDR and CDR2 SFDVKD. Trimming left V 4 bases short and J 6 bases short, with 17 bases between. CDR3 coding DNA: TGTGCCACCAGTGACAAGGACCGGATTAGGCCCGGGGAGCTGTTTTTT. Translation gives CATSDKDRIRPGELFF.

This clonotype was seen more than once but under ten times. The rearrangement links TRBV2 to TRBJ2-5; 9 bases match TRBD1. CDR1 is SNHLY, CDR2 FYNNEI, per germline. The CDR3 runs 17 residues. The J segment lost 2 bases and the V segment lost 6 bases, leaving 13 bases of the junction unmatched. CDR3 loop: CASRALRGQGRQETQYF. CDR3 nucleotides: TGTGCCAGCAGAGCCCTCCGAGGACAGGGGAGGCAAGAGACCCAGTACTTC.

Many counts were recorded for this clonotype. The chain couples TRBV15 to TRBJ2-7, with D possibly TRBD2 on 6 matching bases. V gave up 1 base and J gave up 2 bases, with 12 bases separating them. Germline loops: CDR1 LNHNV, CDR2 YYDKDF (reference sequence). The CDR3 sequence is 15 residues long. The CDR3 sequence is CATSRVPGGTYEQYF. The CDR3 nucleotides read TGTGCCACCAGCAGAGTCCCTGGGGGGACCTACGAGCAGTACTTC.

The CDR3 nucleotides read TGCGCCAGCAGCCACTTAGCGGGGGCCTACAATGAGCAGTTCTTC. Translating it yields CASSHLAGAYNEQFF. This chain joins TRBV4-1 and TRBJ2-1; TRBD2 matches 9 bases. Trimming took 3 bases from V and 2 from J; bases not matched to a gene: 2. Germline V gene data show CDR1 as MGHRA and CDR2 as YSYEKL. The CDR3 covers 15 residues.

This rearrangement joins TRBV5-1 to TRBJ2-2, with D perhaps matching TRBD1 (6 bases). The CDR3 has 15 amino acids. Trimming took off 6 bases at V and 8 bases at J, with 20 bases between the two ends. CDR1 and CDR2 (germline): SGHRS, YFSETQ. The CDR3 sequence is CASNIGSTGMGELFF. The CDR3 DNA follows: TGCGCCAGCAATATCGGGTCAACAGGGATGGGGGAGCTGTTTTTT.

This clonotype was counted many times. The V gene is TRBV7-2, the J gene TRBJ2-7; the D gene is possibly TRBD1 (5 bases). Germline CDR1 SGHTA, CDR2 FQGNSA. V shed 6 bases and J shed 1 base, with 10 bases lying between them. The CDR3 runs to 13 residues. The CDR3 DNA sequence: TGTGCCAGCAGATTACAGGAGTCCTACGAGCAGTACTTC. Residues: CASRLQESYEQYF.

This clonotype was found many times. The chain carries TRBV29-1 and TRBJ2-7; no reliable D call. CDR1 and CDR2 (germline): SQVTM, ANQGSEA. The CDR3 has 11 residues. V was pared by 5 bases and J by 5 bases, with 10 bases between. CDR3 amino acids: CSVLLLNEQYF. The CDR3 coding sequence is TGCAGCGTTCTTTTGCTGAACGAGCAGTACTTC.

In DNA, the CDR3 is TGTGCCAGCAGTTACCCGGGGGAACAGTCCTACGAGCAGTACTTC. It codes for CASSYPGEQSYEQYF. This sequence joins TRBV6-5 and TRBJ2-7; perhaps TRBD2 as D (6 bases). V shed 2 bases and J shed 1 base, with 12 bases lying between them. This CDR3 comprises 15 residues. Germline CDR1 and CDR2: MNHEY and SVGAGI.

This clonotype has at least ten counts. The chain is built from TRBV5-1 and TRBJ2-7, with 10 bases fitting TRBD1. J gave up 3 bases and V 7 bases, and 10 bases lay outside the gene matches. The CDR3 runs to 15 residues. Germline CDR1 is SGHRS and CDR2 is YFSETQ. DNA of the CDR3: TGCGCCAGCGGCATCGGACAGGGGGATATCTACGAGCAGTACTTC. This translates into CASGIGQGDIYEQYF.

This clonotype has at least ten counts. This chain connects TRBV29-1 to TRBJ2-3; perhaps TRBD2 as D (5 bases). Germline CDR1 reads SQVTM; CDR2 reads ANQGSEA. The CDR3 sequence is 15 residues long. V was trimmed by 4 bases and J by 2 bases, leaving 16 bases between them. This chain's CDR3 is CSVVSLQEDTDTQYF. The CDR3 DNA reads TGCAGCGTTGTGTCGCTTCAGGAGGACACAGATACGCAGTATTTT.

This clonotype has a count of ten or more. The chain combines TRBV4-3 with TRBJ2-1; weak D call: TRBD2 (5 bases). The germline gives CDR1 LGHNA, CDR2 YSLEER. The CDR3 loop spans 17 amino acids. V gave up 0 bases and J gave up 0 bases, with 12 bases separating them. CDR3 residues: CASSQESGILSYNEQFF. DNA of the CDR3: TGCGCCAGCAGCCAAGAATCGGGGATCCTCTCCTACAATGAGCAGTTCTTC.

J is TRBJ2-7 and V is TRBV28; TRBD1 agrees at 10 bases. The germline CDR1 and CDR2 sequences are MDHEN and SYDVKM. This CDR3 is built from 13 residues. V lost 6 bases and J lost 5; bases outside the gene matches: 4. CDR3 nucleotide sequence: TGTGCCAGCAGGATGACAGGGGGCAACGAGCAGTACTTC. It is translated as CASRMTGGNEQYF.

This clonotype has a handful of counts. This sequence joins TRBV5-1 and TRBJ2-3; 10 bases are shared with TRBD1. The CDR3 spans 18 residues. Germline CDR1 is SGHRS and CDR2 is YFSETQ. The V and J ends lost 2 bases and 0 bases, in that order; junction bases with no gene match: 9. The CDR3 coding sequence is TGCGCCAGCAGCTTAGGCGAGGGACAGGGGACTAGCACAGATACGCAGTATTTT. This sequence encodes CASSLGEGQGTSTDTQYF.

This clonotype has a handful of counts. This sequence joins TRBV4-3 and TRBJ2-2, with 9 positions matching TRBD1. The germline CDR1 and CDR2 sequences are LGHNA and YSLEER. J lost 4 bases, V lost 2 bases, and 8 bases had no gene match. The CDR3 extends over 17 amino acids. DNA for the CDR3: TGCGCCAGCAGCCAACTTCTAGGGACAGGGCTCACCGGGGAGCTGTTTTTT. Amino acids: CASSQLLGTGLTGELFF.

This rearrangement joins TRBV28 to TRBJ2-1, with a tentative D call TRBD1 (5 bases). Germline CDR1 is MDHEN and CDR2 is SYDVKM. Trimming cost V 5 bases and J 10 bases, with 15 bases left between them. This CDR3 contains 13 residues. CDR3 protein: CASSPTGAGEQFF. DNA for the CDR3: TGTGCCAGCAGTCCCACGGGCGCAGGGGAGCAGTTCTTC.

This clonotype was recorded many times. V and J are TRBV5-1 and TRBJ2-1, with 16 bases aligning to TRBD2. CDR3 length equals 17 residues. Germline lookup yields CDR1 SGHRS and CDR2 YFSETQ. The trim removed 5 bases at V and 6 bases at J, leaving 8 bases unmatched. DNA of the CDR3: TGCGCCAGCAGGAAGGGACTAGCGGGAGGGCCGGGCAATGAGCAGTTCTTC. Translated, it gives CASRKGLAGGPGNEQFF. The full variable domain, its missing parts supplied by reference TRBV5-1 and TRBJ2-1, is KAGVTQTPRYLIKTRGQQVTLSCSPISGHRSVSWYQQTPGQGLQFLFEYFSETQRNKGNFPGRFSGRQFSNSRSEMNVSTLELGDSALYLCASRKGLAGGPGNEQFFGPGTRLTVL.

CDR3 bases: TGTGCCATCAGTGAGTTCCGGGCCGCCGCCAATGAGCAGTTCTTC. This gives the protein CAISEFRAAANEQFF. The chain uses TRBV10-3 and TRBJ2-1; unclear D gene. This CDR3 is built from 15 residues. Germline V gives CDR1 ENHRY, CDR2 SYGVKD. Between the trimmed V and J ends, which lost 1 base and 6 bases, there was a span of 13 bases.

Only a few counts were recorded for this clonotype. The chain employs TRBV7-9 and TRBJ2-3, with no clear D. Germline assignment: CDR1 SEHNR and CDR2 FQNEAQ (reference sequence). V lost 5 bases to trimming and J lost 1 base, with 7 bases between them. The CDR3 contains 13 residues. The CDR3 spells CASSPLRTDTQYF. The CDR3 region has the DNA TGTGCCAGCAGCCCCCTTCGCACAGATACGCAGTATTTT.

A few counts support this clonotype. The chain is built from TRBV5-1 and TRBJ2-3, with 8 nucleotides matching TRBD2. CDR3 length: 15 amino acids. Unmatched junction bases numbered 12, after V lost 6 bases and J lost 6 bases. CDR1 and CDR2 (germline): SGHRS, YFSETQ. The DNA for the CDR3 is TGCGCCAGCAACCCCTCCGGCGGGAGGCCGGATACGCAGTATTTT. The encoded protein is CASNPSGGRPDTQYF.

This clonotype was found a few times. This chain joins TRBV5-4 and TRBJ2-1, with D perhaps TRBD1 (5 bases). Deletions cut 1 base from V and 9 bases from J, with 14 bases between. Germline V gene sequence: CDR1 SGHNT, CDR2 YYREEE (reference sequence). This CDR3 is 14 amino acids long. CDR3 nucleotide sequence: TGTGCCAGCAGCTTGACAGGACCAGCAGGTGAGCAGTTCTTC. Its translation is CASSLTGPAGEQFF.

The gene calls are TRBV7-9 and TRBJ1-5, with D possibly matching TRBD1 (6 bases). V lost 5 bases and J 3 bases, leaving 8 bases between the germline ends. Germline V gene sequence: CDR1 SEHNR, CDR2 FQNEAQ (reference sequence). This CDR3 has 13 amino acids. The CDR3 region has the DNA TGTGCCAGCAGCCCAGGGGACAATCAGCCCCAGCATTTT. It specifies CASSPGDNQPQHF.

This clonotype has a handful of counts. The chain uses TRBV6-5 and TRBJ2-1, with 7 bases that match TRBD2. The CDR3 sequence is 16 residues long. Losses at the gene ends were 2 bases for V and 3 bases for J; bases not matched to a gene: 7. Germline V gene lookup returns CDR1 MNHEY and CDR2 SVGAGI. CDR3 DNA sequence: TGTGCCAGCAGTTACAGCCGCGGGAGCGACTACAATGAGCAGTTCTTC. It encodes CASSYSRGSDYNEQFF.